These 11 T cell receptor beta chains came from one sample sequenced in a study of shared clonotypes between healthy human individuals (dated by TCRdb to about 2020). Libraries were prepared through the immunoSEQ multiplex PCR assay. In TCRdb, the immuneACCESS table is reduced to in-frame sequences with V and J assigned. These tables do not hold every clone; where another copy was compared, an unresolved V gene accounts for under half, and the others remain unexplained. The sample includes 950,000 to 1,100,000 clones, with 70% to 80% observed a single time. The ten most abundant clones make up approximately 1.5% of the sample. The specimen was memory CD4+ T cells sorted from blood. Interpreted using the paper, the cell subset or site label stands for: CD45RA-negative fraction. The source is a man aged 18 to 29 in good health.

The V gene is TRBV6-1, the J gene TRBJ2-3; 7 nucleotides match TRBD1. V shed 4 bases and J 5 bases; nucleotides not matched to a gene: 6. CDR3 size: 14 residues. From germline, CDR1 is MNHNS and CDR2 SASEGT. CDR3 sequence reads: CASSATGTEDTQYF. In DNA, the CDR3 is TGTGCCAGCAGTGCGACAGGGACGGAAGATACGCAGTATTTT.

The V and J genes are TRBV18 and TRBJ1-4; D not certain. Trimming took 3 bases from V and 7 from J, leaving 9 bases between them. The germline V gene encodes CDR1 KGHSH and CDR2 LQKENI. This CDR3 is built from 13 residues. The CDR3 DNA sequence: TGTGCCAGCTCACCTGGGGTGTCTGAAAAACTGTTTTTT. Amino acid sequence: CASSPGVSEKLFF.

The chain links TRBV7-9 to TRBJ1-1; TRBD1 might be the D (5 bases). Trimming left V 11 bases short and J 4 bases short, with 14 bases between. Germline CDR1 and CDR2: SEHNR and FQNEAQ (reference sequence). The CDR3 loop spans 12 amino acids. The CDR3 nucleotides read TGTGCCGGCCACAGGTTTGGCACTGAAGCTTTCTTT. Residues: CAGHRFGTEAFF.

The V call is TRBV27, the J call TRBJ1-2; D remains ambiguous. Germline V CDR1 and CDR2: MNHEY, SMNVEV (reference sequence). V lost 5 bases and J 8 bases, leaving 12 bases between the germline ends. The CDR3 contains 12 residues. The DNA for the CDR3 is TGTGCCAGCAGTAATCGCGGTTGGGGCTACACCTTC. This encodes CASSNRGWGYTF.

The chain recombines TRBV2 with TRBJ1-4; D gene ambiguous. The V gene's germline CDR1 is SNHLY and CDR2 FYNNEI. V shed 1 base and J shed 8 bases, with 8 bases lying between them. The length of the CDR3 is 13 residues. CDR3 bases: TGTGCCAGCAGTGAAGAAAGGGAAGAAAAACTGTTTTTT. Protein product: CASSEEREEKLFF.

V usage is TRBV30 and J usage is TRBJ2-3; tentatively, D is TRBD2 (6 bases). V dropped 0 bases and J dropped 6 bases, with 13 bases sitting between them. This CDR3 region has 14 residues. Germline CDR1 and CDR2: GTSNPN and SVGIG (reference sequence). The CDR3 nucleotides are TGTGCCTGGAGTGTAGGAGGGAGTGGGGATACGCAGTATTTT. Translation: CAWSVGGSGDTQYF. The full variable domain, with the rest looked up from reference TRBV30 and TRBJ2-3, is SQTIHQWPATLVQPVGSPLSLECTVEGTSNPNLYWYRQAAGRGLQLLFYSVGIGQISSEVPQNLSASRPQDRQFILSSKKLLLSDSGFYLCAWSVGGSGDTQYFGPGTRLTVL.

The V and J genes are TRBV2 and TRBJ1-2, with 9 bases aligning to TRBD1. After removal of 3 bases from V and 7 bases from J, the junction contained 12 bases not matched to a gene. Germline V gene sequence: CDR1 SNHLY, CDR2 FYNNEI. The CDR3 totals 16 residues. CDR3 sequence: CASSDYLPGQGSGYTF. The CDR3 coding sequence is TGTGCCAGCAGTGACTATCTCCCGGGACAGGGATCTGGCTACACCTTC.

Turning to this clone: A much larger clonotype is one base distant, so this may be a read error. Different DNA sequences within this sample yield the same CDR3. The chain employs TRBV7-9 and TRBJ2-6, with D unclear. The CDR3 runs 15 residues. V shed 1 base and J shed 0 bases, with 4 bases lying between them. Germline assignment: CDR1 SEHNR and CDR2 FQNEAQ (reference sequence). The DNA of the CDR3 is TGTGCCAGCAGCTTAGGTGGCTCTGGGGCCAACGTCCTGACTTTC. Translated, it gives CASSLGGSGANVLTF.

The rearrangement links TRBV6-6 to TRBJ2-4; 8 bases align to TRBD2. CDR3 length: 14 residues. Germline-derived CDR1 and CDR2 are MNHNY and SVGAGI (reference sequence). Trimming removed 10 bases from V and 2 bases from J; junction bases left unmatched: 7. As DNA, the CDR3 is TGTGCCATTCAAAATAGCGGGACCAAAAACATTCAGTACTTC. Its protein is CAIQNSGTKNIQYF.

In DNA, the CDR3 is TGTGCCTGGAGTTCCTTCCCGGGGACGGGTTCTATGGGCTATGGCTACACCTTC. Its translation: CAWSSFPGTGSMGYGYTF. V and J are TRBV30 and TRBJ1-2, with D maybe TRBD1 (5 bases). Per the germline V gene, CDR1 is GTSNPN and CDR2 is SVGIG (reference sequence). The CDR3 spans 18 residues. Deletions cut 2 bases from V and 4 bases from J, with 26 bases between.

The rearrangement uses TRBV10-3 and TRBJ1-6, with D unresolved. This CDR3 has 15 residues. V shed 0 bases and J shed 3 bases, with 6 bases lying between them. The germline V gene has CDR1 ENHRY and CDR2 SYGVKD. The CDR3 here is CAISESVLYNSPLHF. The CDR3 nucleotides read TGTGCCATCAGTGAGTCAGTCCTCTATAATTCACCCCTCCACTTT.